These T cell receptor beta chains were read from a single sample in a study of low-dose radiotherapy and immunotherapy resistance in tumors. TCRdb re-called the reads with MiXCR, one entry per CDR3 protein. The sample carries tens of thousands of distinct CDR3 sequences, roughly a third recorded once. The sample was PBMCs, taken before treatment. These receptors came from a male donor with gallbladder cancer. Each CDR3 is given with its conserved first and last residue. A D gene is named only where the DNA matches it firmly. A row's size may be missing; if present it is once, few, many or a size class.

V	size	J	D	CDR3	DNA
TRBV18	many	TRBJ2-1	NA	CASSPKIADNEQFF	TGTGCCAGCTCACCAAAGATTGCAGACAATGAGCAGTTCTTC
TRBV5-4	few	TRBJ2-1	TRBD2	CASSLETRLAGGPEFF	TGTGCCAGCAGCTTGGAGACCCGGCTAGCGGGAGGGCCTGAGTTCTTC
TRBV6-2/TRBV6-3	many	TRBJ2-7	TRBD1	CASSNRGDRRYEQYF	TGTGCCAGCAGTAACCGAGGGGACAGGCGCTACGAGCAGTACTTC
TRBV20-1	many	TRBJ2-2	TRBD1	CSARRAGGLPGELFF	TGCAGTGCTAGGCGGGCAGGGGGTCTGCCTGGGGAGCTGTTTTTT
TRBV7-2	NA	TRBJ2-7	TRBD2	CASSLAWGTSGSYEQYF	TGTGCCAGCAGCTTAGCGTGGGGGACTAGCGGGAGCTACGAGCAGTACTTC
TRBV29-1	NA	TRBJ2-6	NA	CSVETGQRISGANVLTF	TGCAGCGTTGAAACCGGACAGAGGATATCTGGGGCCAACGTCCTGACTTTC
TRBV5-1	many	TRBJ2-7	TRBD1	CASSLAGGQGPVYEQYF	TGCGCCAGCAGCTTGGCCGGTGGACAGGGCCCCGTCTACGAGCAGTACTTC
TRBV9	NA	TRBJ2-1	NA	CASSAPGLHNEQFF	TGTGCCAGCAGCGCCCCTGGACTCCACAATGAGCAGTTCTTC
TRBV5-1	many	TRBJ2-5	NA	CASSPLDSTETQYF	TGCGCCAGCAGCCCCCTGGACTCGACGGAGACCCAGTACTTC
TRBV5-4	many	TRBJ1-1	NA	CASSLQDNTEAFF	TGTGCCAGCAGCTTGCAGGACAACACTGAAGCTTTCTTT
TRBV18	many	TRBJ2-5	NA	CASSPRTDQETQYF	TGTGCCAGCTCACCCCGGACAGACCAAGAGACCCAGTACTTC
TRBV19	once	TRBJ1-5	NA	CASSIQPNSNQPQHF	TGTGCCAGTAGTATCCAGCCCAATAGCAATCAGCCCCAGCATTTT
TRBV6-6	NA	TRBJ2-3	NA	CASSYYAGTTDTQYF	TGTGCCAGCAGTTACTATGCGGGGACCACAGATACGCAGTATTTT
TRBV20-1	many	TRBJ1-6	NA	CSAIQSSYNSPLHF	TGCAGTGCTATTCAGAGCTCCTATAATTCACCCCTCCACTTT
TRBV10-3	many	TRBJ1-5	NA	CAIRGLVGQPQHF	TGTGCCATCAGGGGACTGGTTGGTCAGCCCCAGCATTTT
TRBV9	medium-sized	TRBJ2-5	TRBD2	CASSVGTSVGETQYF	TGTGCCAGCAGCGTAGGGACTAGCGTCGGGGAGACCCAGTACTTC
TRBV19	NA	TRBJ1-1	NA	CASRSQQGGNTEAFF	TGTGCCAGCCGCTCACAACAGGGCGGGAACACTGAAGCTTTCTTT
TRBV10-3	NA	TRBJ2-5	NA	CAISERGRETQYF	TGTGCCATCAGTGAGAGGGGCAGGGAGACCCAGTACTTC
TRBV5-1	many	TRBJ2-1	NA	CASSFRSSSRTRTGNEQFF	TGCGCCAGCAGCTTTCGGAGTTCGTCCCGGACCCGGACGGGGAATGAGCAGTTCTTC
TRBV12-3/TRBV12-4	few	TRBJ1-5	NA	CASSPLIGPVPQHF	TGTGCCAGCAGTCCGCTCATCGGCCCGGTCCCCCAGCATTTT
TRBV5-1	NA	TRBJ2-1	NA	CASSLGGSGPYNEQFF	TGCGCCAGCAGCTTGGGCGGTAGTGGCCCGTACAATGAGCAGTTCTTC
TRBV13	few	TRBJ2-7	NA	CASSRLRIYEQYF	TGTGCCAGCAGCCGGCTCCGTATCTACGAGCAGTACTTC
TRBV6-1	NA	TRBJ2-1	NA	CASSRPGSYEQFF	TGTGCCAGCTCCCGTCCGGGTTCGTATGAGCAGTTCTTC
TRBV7-9	NA	TRBJ2-3	NA	CASSLPLLDTDTQYF	TGTGCCAGCAGCCTTCCGTTGTTGGACACAGATACGCAGTATTTT
TRBV5-8	few	TRBJ1-6	NA	CASSSRQWSPLHF	TGTGCCAGCAGCTCCCGACAGTGGTCACCCCTCCACTTT
TRBV28	NA	TRBJ2-5	NA	CASSLANSLARTQYF	TGTGCCAGCAGTTTGGCGAATTCGCTAGCAAGAACCCAGTACTTC